What follows are 5 T cell receptor beta chains derived from one specimen sequenced in a study of technical replicates of blood from several donors. The assay was immunoSEQ multiplex PCR, and TCRdb's table has in-frame clones only and misses some. The profile covers around 79,000 clones, with 90% to 95% appearing a single time and under 0.3% taken by the ten largest. The sample comprised T cells isolated from PBMCs. These TCRs come from a human donor in good health.

The chain joins TRBV28 to TRBJ1-2, with 8 bases lining up with TRBD1. With V trimmed by 4 bases and J by 3 bases, 1 base remained unmatched. The V gene's germline CDR1 is MDHEN and CDR2 SYDVKM. The CDR3 is 13 amino acids. Written as DNA, the CDR3 is TGTGCCAGCAGTTCGGGACAGGACTATGGCTACACCTTC. Its translation: CASSSGQDYGYTF.

V gene TRBV6-1 combines with J gene TRBJ1-2, with D maybe TRBD1 (6 bases). The CDR3 loop spans 15 amino acids. Germline lookup yields CDR1 MNHNS and CDR2 SASEGT. Trimming stripped 0 bases from V and 7 bases from J, with 15 bases between. CDR3 in amino acids: CASSEAPTGLGGYTF. The CDR3 nucleotides read TGTGCCAGCAGTGAAGCCCCTACAGGGCTAGGTGGCTACACCTTC.

V gene TRBV27 combines with J gene TRBJ2-3; TRBD2 matches at 7 bases. V shed 10 bases and J 5 bases; nucleotides not matched to a gene: 9. The CDR3 consists of 13 residues. In germline, CDR1 is MNHEY, CDR2 SMNVEV (reference sequence). DNA of the CDR3: TGTGCCACCCGGACTAGTCTGCTAGATACGCAGTATTTT. Translating it yields CATRTSLLDTQYF.

This chain connects TRBV27 to TRBJ2-3; D is unclear. V lost 1 base and J lost 2, with 7 bases in between. Per germline, CDR1 MNHEY and CDR2 SMNVEV (reference sequence). The CDR3 has 14 amino acids. This chain's CDR3 is CASSLYYTTDTQYF. The CDR3 coding sequence is TGTGCCAGCAGTTTATATTACACCACAGATACGCAGTATTTT.

In DNA form, the CDR3 reads TGTGCCAGCAGCCGAGGAACAGGGGTGGAAGCTTTCTTT. Translating gives CASSRGTGVEAFF. This rearrangement joins TRBV7-9 to TRBJ1-1, with TRBD1 matching 7 bases. Germline-derived CDR1 and CDR2 are SEHNR and FQNEAQ (reference sequence). Trimming at V came to 5 bases and at J to 8 bases, leaving 8 bases not matched to a gene. This CDR3 has 13 amino acids.